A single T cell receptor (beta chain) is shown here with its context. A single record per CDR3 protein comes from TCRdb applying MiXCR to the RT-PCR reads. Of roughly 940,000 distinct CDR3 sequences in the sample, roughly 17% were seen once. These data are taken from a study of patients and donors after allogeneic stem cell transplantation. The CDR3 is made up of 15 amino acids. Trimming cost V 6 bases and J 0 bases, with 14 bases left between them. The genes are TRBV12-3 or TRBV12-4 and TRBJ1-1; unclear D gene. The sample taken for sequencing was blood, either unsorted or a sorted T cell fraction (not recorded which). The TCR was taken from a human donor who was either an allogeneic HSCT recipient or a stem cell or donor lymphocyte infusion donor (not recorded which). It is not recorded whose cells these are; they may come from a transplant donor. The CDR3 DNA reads TGTGCCAGCAGATCCCCGGGTAAGATGAACACTGAAGCTTTCTTT. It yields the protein CASRSPGKMNTEAFF.